The 21 T cell receptor beta chains in this list originate from one sample, sequenced in a study of shared clonotypes between healthy human individuals. Method: immunoSEQ multiplex PCR; TCRdb's copy keeps in-frame clones and lacks some. The table records around 550,000 clones, about 96% of them present only once. The specimen sequenced was naive CD4+ T cells sorted from blood. Specified subset: CD45RA+ positively selected. These receptor sequences come from a woman in her 30s in good health.

Concerning this clone itself: Additional DNA sequences in this sample encode the identical CDR3. The V call is TRBV7-9, the J call TRBJ2-2; D gene uncertain. Germline lookup yields CDR1 SEHNR and CDR2 FQNEAQ (reference sequence). Trimming pared 1 base from V and 1 base from J, leaving 4 bases between. The CDR3 sequence is 14 residues long. In DNA form, the CDR3 reads TGTGCCAGCAGCTTAGGCAGGAACACCGGGGAGCTGTTTTTT. Its translation is CASSLGRNTGELFF.

V and J are TRBV5-8 and TRBJ1-6; D is unresolved. With 1 base removed from V and 10 bases from J, the gap between germline ends came to 12 bases. The CDR3 has 14 residues. CDR1 and CDR2 from the germline V gene are SGHTS and YDEGEE. This CDR3 is CASSLSWGRSPLHF. The CDR3 nucleotides read TGTGCCAGCAGCTTGAGCTGGGGTCGATCACCCCTCCACTTT.

The rearrangement joins TRBV10-1 to TRBJ2-5; D possibly corresponds to TRBD2 (6 bases). This CDR3 has 13 amino acids. Trimming left V 4 bases short and J 1 base short, with 7 bases between. The germline V gene encodes CDR1 WNHNN and CDR2 SYGVQD (reference sequence). In nucleotides, the CDR3 is TGCGCCAGCAGTGGGGGGGTCCAAGAGACCCAGTACTTC. Translated: CASSGGVQETQYF.

The chain couples TRBV18 to TRBJ1-5, with 10 bases matching TRBD1. CDR1 and CDR2 (germline): KGHSH, LQKENI. This CDR3 region has 14 residues. The V and J ends lost 2 bases and 6 bases, in that order; junction bases with no gene match: 1. The CDR3 DNA reads as TGTGCCAGCTCACCAGACAGGGGGCTTCAGCCCCAGCATTTT. Translation gives CASSPDRGLQPQHF.

V and J are TRBV27 and TRBJ1-1, with D unclear. Germline-derived CDR1 and CDR2 are MNHEY and SMNVEV (reference sequence). V was trimmed by 7 bases and J by 1 base, leaving 16 bases between them. The CDR3 runs to 15 residues. As DNA, the CDR3 is TGTGCCAGCACCCCCGGGGTGAACAGGAACACTGAAGCTTTCTTT. This translates into CASTPGVNRNTEAFF.

The V and J genes are TRBV18 and TRBJ2-1; the match to TRBD1 covers 10 bases. Trimming removed 5 bases from V and 8 bases from J; junction bases left unmatched: 9. CDR3 size: 15 residues. CDR1 and CDR2 (germline): KGHSH, LQKENI. CDR3 region: CASSFRDRGIYEQFF. Here the CDR3 DNA reads TGTGCCAGCTCATTCCGGGACAGGGGCATCTATGAGCAGTTCTTC.

This sequence joins TRBV28 and TRBJ2-3; D is possibly TRBD2 (5 bases). CDR1 is MDHEN and CDR2 is SYDVKM in the germline V gene. Trimming shortened V by 5 bases and J by 6 bases, and 15 bases separated the two germline ends. The CDR3 length is 14 residues. This CDR3 is CASSLDRGRDTQYF. As DNA, the CDR3 is TGTGCCAGCAGTCTCGACCGGGGTCGTGATACGCAGTATTTT.

The chain is built from TRBV2 and TRBJ2-6; the match to TRBD2 covers 7 bases. The ends lost 7 bases at V and 4 bases at J; junction bases unmatched: 7. This CDR3 has 15 amino acids. Germline V gene data show CDR1 as SNHLY and CDR2 as FYNNEI. The CDR3 nucleotides read TGTGCCAGCACCCTGGGGGGGACCGGGGCCAACGTCCTGACTTTC. Encoded protein: CASTLGGTGANVLTF.

The chain has TRBV5-1 and TRBJ2-5; D unresolved. The germline V and J ends were trimmed by 2 bases and 5 bases, with 10 bases remaining between them. CDR3 length: 13 residues. Per germline, CDR1 SGHRS and CDR2 YFSETQ. Here the CDR3 DNA reads TGCGCCAGCAGCTTCCGGGTATCGGAGACCCAGTACTTC. This translates into CASSFRVSETQYF.

The chain combines TRBV7-3 with TRBJ2-1; 10 positions agree with TRBD2. The germline V gene has CDR1 SGHTA and CDR2 FQGTGA. V lost 5 bases, J lost 3 bases, and 1 base stayed unmatched. The CDR3 sequence is 14 residues long. The CDR3 DNA follows: TGTGCCAGCAGCCTAGCGGGAGTCTACAATGAGCAGTTCTTC. Translation: CASSLAGVYNEQFF.

The CDR3 DNA reads as TGTGCCAGCAGCTCCCTATGGGGACAGGACACAGATACGCAGTATTTT. It translates to CASSSLWGQDTDTQYF. The chain employs TRBV11-2 and TRBJ2-3; the match to TRBD1 covers 8 bases. The germline V gene encodes CDR1 SGHAT and CDR2 FQNNGV. The V segment lost 4 bases and the J segment 2 bases; nucleotides outside the gene matches: 8. The CDR3 has 16 amino acids.

The chain uses TRBV5-4 and TRBJ2-7, with 15 bases lining up with TRBD2. The CDR3 sequence is 15 residues long. The J segment lost 4 bases and the V segment lost 2 bases, leaving 1 base of the junction unmatched. The germline gives CDR1 SGHNT, CDR2 YYREEE (reference sequence). This CDR3 is CASSLGLAGGYEQYF. DNA of the CDR3: TGTGCCAGCAGCTTAGGACTAGCGGGAGGGTACGAGCAGTACTTC.

The rearrangement links TRBV9 to TRBJ2-7; 9 bases align to TRBD1. Germline CDR1 SGDLS, CDR2 YYNGEE. This CDR3 has 14 residues. Unmatched junction bases numbered 3, after V lost 0 bases and J lost 5 bases. The CDR3 reads CASSVGDRVNEQYF. DNA for the CDR3: TGTGCCAGCAGCGTAGGGGACAGGGTCAACGAGCAGTACTTC.

This clone has only one observation. The chain links TRBV7-2 to TRBJ2-5, with D perhaps TRBD2 (5 bases). CDR1 SGHTA and CDR2 FQGNSA come from the germline V gene. The CDR3 runs 16 residues. V lost 1 base to trimming and J lost 5 bases, with 17 bases between them. For the CDR3, the DNA is TGTGCCAGCAGCTTAGTAGGCGGGCCCCGGCGGGAGACCCAGTACTTC. Its translation: CASSLVGGPRRETQYF.

This clone was recorded only once. This chain links TRBV5-1 with TRBJ2-5; D might be TRBD2 (5 bases). This CDR3 comprises 13 residues. V lost 0 bases to trimming and J lost 5 bases, with 8 bases between them. The germline V gene encodes CDR1 SGHRS and CDR2 YFSETQ. The CDR3 loop reads CASSLGGYETQYF. For the CDR3, the DNA is TGCGCCAGCAGCTTGGGCGGGTACGAGACCCAGTACTTC.

The gene calls are TRBV9 and TRBJ2-1, with D perhaps being TRBD1 or TRBD2 (6 bases each). Germline V lookup: CDR1 SGDLS, CDR2 YYNGEE. Trimming shortened V by 0 bases and J by 9 bases, and 10 bases separated the two germline ends. The CDR3 consists of 13 residues. The DNA of the CDR3 is TGTGCCAGCAGCGTAGAGGGGGAGGTTGAGCAGTTCTTC. Amino acid sequence: CASSVEGEVEQFF.

The V gene is TRBV5-4, the J gene TRBJ2-3, with TRBD2 as a possible D gene (6 bases). The germline V and J ends were trimmed by 2 bases and 5 bases, with 21 bases remaining between them. CDR1 and CDR2 (germline): SGHNT, YYREEE (reference sequence). The CDR3 is 17 amino acids. The CDR3, as DNA: TGTGCCAGCAGCTTAGATGCCGGGGGAGACACTCAAGATACGCAGTATTTT. Its translation: CASSLDAGGDTQDTQYF.

The chain uses TRBV4-1 and TRBJ2-7, with TRBD2 as a possible D gene (7 bases). The CDR3 consists of 15 residues. Per the germline V gene, CDR1 is MGHRA and CDR2 is YSYEKL. The ends were cut back, 1 base at V and 5 bases at J, with 15 bases in the middle. The CDR3 DNA follows: TGCGCCAGCAGCCAAGCCGGGGGGCTCGTCCACGAGCAGTACTTC. This translates into CASSQAGGLVHEQYF.

This clone was seen a single time. The rearrangement links TRBV7-7 to TRBJ2-1, with D possibly being TRBD2 (5 bases). V was pared by 1 base and J by 8 bases, with 15 bases between. CDR1 is SSHAT, CDR2 FNYEAQ, per germline (reference sequence). CDR3 size: 15 residues. The DNA of the CDR3 is TGTGCCAGCAGCTTAGTTCCGGGGAGCCCTGATGAGCAGTTCTTC. It translates to CASSLVPGSPDEQFF.

This chain links TRBV6-6 with TRBJ2-7; the match to TRBD1 covers 8 bases. The CDR3 sequence is 15 residues long. Trimming cost V 6 bases and J 0 bases; bases outside gene matches: 7. Germline CDR1 MNHNY, CDR2 SVGAGI (reference sequence). CDR3 bases: TGTGCCAGCAGCCTACAGGGGGGCAGCTCCTACGAGCAGTACTTC. Translation gives CASSLQGGSSYEQYF.

The chain recombines TRBV30 with TRBJ1-2; no clear D gene. The CDR3 has 14 amino acids. The germline V gene has CDR1 GTSNPN and CDR2 SVGIG (reference sequence). V shed 3 bases and J shed 4 bases, with 15 bases lying between them. This CDR3 reads CAWRRASEAYGYTF. The CDR3 DNA reads as TGTGCCTGGAGGAGGGCCTCGGAGGCCTATGGCTACACCTTC.